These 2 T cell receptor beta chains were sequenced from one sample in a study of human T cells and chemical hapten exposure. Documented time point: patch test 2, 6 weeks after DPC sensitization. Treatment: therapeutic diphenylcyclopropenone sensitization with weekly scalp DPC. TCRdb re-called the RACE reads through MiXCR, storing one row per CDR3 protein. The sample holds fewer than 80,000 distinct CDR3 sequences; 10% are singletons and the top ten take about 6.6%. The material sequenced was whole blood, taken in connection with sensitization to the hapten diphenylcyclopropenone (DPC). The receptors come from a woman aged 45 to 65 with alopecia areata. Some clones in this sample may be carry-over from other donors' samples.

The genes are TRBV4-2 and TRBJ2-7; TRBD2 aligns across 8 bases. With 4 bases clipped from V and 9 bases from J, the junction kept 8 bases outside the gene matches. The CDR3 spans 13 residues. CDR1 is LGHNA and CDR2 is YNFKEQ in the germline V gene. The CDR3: CASSPSGLEAQYF. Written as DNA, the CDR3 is TGTGCCAGCAGCCCCTCGGGACTAGAAGCGCAGTACTTC.

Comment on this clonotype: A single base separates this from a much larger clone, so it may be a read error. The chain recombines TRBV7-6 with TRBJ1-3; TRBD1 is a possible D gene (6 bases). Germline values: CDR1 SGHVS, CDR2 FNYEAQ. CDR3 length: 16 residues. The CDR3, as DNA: TGTGCCAGCAGCTTAATACAGGGCTTCTCTGGAAACACCGTATATTTT. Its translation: CASSLIQGFSGNTVYF.